This TCR beta chain appears in the sequencing data of a study of Graves' ophthalmopathy and Graves' hyperthyroidism. The sample holds many counts of this clonotype. TCR beta CDR3 amplification used RNA transcripts. Investigators did first-round RT-PCR with HTBI primers, then second-round multiplex PCR. TCRdb independently ran MiXCR on the multiplex PCR reads; one entry per CDR3 protein. The data show hundreds of thousands of distinct CDR3 sequences, approximately 21% seen once. Germline V gene sequence: CDR1 MNHEY, CDR2 SVGAGI. Trimming took 2 bases from V and 1 from J, leaving 8 bases between them. This CDR3 spans 14 amino acids. Aged 18 to 65, the patients with hyperthyroidism had under 2 months' duration and were newly diagnosed. Excluded were patients with other autoimmune diseases, uncontrolled infections, pregnancy or lactation.

The V call is TRBV6-5, the J call TRBJ1-1, with unresolved D. Material for sequencing was peripheral blood. The sequence derives from a woman between 18 and 30 years old with stable Graves' hyperthyroidism. Some clones in this sample may be carry-over from other donors' samples. The CDR3 loop reads CASSYVRKNTEAFF. The CDR3, as DNA: TGTGCCAGCAGTTACGTCAGAAAGAACACTGAAGCTTTCTTT.